One and the same sample provided the 6 T cell receptor beta chains below, sequenced in a study of T cell repertoires in cytomegalovirus infection. Their antigens are not known. Via MiXCR, TCRdb re-called the reads, giving one row per CDR3 protein. This sample has approximately 600,000 distinct CDR3 sequences, with around two fifths found just once. This specimen was cultured PBMCs, taken from culture after CMV antigen stimulation. The receptors originated from a human donor in good health (CMV status not recorded). Some clones in this sample may be carry-over from other donors' samples.

This chain links TRBV7-2 with TRBJ2-2; D is perhaps TRBD1 (5 bases). Germline-derived CDR1 and CDR2 are SGHTA and FQGNSA. V gave up 4 bases and J gave up 1 base, with 13 bases separating them. CDR3 length: 16 residues. As DNA, the CDR3 is TGTGCCAGCAGCTCCCGGACAATCGAGAACACCGGGGAGCTGTTTTTT. Protein sequence: CASSSRTIENTGELFF.

In this sample, this clonotype turned up a few times. The chain couples TRBV7-2 to TRBJ2-1; possibly TRBD2 for D (5 bases). CDR3 length: 15 residues. The germline V and J ends were trimmed by 1 base and 6 bases, with 13 bases remaining between them. Germline V CDR1 and CDR2: SGHTA, FQGNSA. The CDR3 DNA is TGTGCCAGCAGCTTAGTAGGACTGGACCTCAATGAGCAGTTCTTC. Its translation is CASSLVGLDLNEQFF.

The chain uses TRBV4-1 and TRBJ2-1; D is unresolved. The CDR3 runs 17 residues. Between the trimmed V and J ends, which lost 3 bases and 5 bases, there was a span of 20 bases. The V gene's germline CDR1 is MGHRA and CDR2 YSYEKL. CDR3 sequence (DNA): TGCGCCAGCAGCCACCGAATAGAAGACTTCCTCAACAATGAGCAGTTCTTC. Its translation is CASSHRIEDFLNNEQFF.

The gene calls are TRBV19 and TRBJ2-2, with D possibly being TRBD2 (5 bases). The CDR3 spans 15 residues. Trimming left V 4 bases short and J 3 bases short, with 12 bases between. Germline V gene data show CDR1 as LNHDA and CDR2 as SQIVND (reference sequence). CDR3 in amino acids: CASSKREPHTGELFF. The CDR3 coding sequence is TGTGCCAGTAGTAAGAGGGAGCCACACACCGGGGAGCTGTTTTTT.

This clonotype occurred a few times. The chain uses TRBV6-6 and TRBJ2-1; 12 bases match TRBD2. Per germline, CDR1 MNHNY and CDR2 SVGAGI (reference sequence). V was clipped by 6 bases and J by 8 bases; unmatched bases: 5. This CDR3 spans 14 amino acids. CDR3 coding DNA: TGTGCCAGCAGGCTAGCGGGAGGGCCTTATGAGCAGTTCTTC. Translated, it gives CASRLAGGPYEQFF.

The gene calls are TRBV5-1 and TRBJ2-2, with D possibly being TRBD1 (5 bases). Trimming left V 2 bases short and J 2 bases short, with 13 bases between. Germline CDR1 and CDR2: SGHRS and YFSETQ. The CDR3 has 16 amino acids. This chain's CDR3 is CASSLLLQGNTGELFF. The CDR3 DNA sequence: TGCGCCAGCAGCTTACTGCTCCAGGGAAACACCGGGGAGCTGTTTTTT.